The source of this T cell receptor beta chain is a study of cytomegalovirus exposure and HLA in healthy donors. Overall study results and limits: A later analysis revealed that TCR association rates differed between HLA loci, peaking at DRB1 and bottoming out at HLA-C. An analysis done earlier found most TCR beta V segments productive about 90% or about 30% of the time. Another analysis was done later, and it associated approximately 18,000 TCR beta sequences with HLA alleles at 0.05 false discovery rate. Near-uniform donor sequencing depth was presumed by presence/absence analyses.

The PCR contained 60 Vbeta and 13 Jbeta primers. The repertoire was sequenced with immunoSEQ multiplex PCR; TCRdb's copy has only in-frame clones and lacks some. The top ten clones hold roughly 7% of a sample with approximately 140,000 clones, under 75% of them seen once. On this clone itself: No antigen is known for it.

The specimen was PBMCs. The sequence was collected from a woman aged 55-70 years in good health and CMV-seropositive.

This CDR3 is CASSEARGFNEQFF. As DNA, the CDR3 is TGTGCCAGCAGTGAAGCGCGGGGCTTCAATGAGCAGTTCTTC. The rearrangement joins TRBV2 to TRBJ2-1; a possible D gene is TRBD2 (6 bases). Germline V lookup: CDR1 SNHLY, CDR2 FYNNEI. V dropped 0 bases and J dropped 6 bases, with 9 bases sitting between them. The CDR3 is 14 amino acids.